This T cell receptor (beta chain) was identified in a study of radiotherapy plus CTLA-4 blockade in lung cancer. Study at large: Among enrolled patients, roughly 17% responded and about 34% achieved disease control.

Sequencing was performed with immunoSEQ multiplex PCR; in TCRdb, only in-frame clones are kept and a portion is missing. The table shows 65,000 to 95,000 clones, with 85% to 90% occurring only once. There are 12 residues in the CDR3. V lost 10 bases, J lost 7 bases, and 6 bases stayed unmatched. Per germline, CDR1 SNHLY and CDR2 FYNNEI. The sequence derives from a human donor with non-small cell lung cancer who had stable disease on radiotherapy plus ipilimumab. This chain connects TRBV2 to TRBJ1-4; TRBD1 agrees at 7 bases. Material: peripheral blood, obtained from a patient treated with radiotherapy plus ipilimumab. The CDR3 DNA reads TGTGCCATTAAGACAGGGCCTGAAAAACTGTTTTTT. Translation gives CAIKTGPEKLFF.